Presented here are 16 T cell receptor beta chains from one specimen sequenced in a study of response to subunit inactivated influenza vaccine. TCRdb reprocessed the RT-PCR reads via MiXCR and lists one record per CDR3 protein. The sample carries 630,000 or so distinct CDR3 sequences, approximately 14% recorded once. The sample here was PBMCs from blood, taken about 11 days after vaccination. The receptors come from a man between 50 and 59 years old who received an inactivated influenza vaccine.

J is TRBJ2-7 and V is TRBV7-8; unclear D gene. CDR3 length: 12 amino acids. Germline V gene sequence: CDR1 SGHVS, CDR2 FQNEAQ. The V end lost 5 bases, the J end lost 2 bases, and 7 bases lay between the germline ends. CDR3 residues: CASSVPPYEQYF. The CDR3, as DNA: TGTGCCAGCAGCGTACCACCCTACGAGCAGTACTTC.

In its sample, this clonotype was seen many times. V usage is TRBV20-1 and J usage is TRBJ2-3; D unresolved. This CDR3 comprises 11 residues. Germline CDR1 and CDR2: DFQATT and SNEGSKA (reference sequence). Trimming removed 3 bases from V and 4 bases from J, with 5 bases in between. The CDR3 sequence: CSASGPDTQYF. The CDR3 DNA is TGCAGTGCTAGCGGGCCAGATACGCAGTATTTT.

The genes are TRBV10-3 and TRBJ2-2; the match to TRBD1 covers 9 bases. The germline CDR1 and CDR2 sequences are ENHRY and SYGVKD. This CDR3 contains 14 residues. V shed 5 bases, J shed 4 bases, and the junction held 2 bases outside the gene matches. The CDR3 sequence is CAISSTGGTGELFF. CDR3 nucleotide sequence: TGTGCCATCAGTTCGACAGGGGGCACCGGGGAGCTGTTTTTT.

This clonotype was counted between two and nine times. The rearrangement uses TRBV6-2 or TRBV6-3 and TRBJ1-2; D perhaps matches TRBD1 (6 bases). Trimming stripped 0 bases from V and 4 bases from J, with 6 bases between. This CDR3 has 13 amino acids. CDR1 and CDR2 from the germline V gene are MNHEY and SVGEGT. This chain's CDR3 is CASSYSDSYGYTF. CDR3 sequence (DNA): TGTGCCAGCAGTTACTCGGACAGCTATGGCTACACCTTC.

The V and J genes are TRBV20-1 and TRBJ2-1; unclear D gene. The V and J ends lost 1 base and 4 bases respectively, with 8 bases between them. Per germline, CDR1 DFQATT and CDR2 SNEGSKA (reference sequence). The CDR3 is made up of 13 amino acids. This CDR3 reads CSARAHRYNEQFF. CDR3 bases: TGCAGTGCTAGAGCACACCGATACAATGAGCAGTTCTTC.

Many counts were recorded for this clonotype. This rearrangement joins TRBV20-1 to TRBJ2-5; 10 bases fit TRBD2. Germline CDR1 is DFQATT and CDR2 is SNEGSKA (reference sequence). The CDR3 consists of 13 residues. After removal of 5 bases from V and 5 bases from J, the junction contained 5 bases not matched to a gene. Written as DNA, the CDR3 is TGCAGTGCTCAGCGGGGGGGCCGTGAGACCCAGTACTTC. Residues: CSAQRGGRETQYF.

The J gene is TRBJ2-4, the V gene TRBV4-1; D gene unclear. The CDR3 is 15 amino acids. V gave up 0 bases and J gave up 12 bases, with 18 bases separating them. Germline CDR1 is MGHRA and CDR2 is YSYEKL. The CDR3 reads CASSQEPLVPEAQYF. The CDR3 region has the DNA TGCGCCAGCAGCCAAGAGCCCCTCGTACCCGAAGCTCAGTACTTC.

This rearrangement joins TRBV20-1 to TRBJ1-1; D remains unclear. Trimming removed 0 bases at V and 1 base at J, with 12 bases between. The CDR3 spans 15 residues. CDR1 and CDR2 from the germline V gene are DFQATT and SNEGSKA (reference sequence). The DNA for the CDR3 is TGCAGTGCTAGAGACCTGACGCTAAAGAACACTGAAGCTTTCTTT. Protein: CSARDLTLKNTEAFF.

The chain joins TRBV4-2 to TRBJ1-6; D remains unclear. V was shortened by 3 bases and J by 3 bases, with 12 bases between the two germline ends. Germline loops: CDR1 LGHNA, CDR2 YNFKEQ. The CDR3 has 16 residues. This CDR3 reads CASSHGSTNYNSPLHF. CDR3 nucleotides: TGTGCCAGCAGCCACGGGTCAACCAACTATAATTCACCCCTCCACTTT.

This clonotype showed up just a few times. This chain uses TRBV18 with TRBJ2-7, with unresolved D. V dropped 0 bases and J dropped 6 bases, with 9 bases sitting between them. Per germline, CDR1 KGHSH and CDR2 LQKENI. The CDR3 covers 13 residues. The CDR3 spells CASSPPGQFEQYF. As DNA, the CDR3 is TGTGCCAGCTCACCACCAGGGCAATTCGAGCAGTACTTC.

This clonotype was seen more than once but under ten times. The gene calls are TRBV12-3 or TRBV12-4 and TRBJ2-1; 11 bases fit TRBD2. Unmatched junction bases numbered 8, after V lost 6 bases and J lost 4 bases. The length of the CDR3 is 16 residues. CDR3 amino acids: CASRPGLAVLYNEQFF. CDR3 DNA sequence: TGTGCCAGCAGGCCGGGACTAGCGGTATTATACAATGAGCAGTTCTTC.

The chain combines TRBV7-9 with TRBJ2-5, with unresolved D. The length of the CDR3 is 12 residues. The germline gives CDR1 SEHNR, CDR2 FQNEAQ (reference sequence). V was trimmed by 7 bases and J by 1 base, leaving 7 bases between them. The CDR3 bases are TGTGCCAGCACCCGGTTCCAAGAGACCCAGTACTTC. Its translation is CASTRFQETQYF.

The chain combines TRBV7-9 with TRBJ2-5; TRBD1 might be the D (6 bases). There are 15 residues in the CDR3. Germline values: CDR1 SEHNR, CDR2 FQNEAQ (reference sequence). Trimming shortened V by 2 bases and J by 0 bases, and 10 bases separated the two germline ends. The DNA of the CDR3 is TGTGCCAGCAGCTTATTGGGGGCAGACCAAGAGACCCAGTACTTC. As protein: CASSLLGADQETQYF.

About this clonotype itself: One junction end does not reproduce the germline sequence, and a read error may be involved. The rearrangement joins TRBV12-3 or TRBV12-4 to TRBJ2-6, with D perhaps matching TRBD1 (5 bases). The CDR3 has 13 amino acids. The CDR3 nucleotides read TGTGCCAGCAGCCCGACTGGGGCCAACGTCATGACTTTC. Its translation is CASSPTGANVMTF.

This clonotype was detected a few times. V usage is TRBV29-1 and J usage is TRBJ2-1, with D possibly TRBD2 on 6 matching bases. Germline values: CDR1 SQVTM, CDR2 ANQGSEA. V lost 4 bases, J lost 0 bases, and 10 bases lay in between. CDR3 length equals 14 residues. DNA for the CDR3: TGCAGCGTTGGGAGGGGCTACTCCTACAATGAGCAGTTCTTC. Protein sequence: CSVGRGYSYNEQFF.

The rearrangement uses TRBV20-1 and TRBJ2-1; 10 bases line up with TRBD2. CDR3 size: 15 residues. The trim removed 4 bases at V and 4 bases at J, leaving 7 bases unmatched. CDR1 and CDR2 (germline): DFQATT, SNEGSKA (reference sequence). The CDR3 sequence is CSAISVTSGYNEQFF. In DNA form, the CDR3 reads TGCAGTGCTATATCGGTGACTAGCGGGTACAATGAGCAGTTCTTC.